The subject of this entry is one TCR beta chain. What it binds is not known. What was sequenced were expressed TCRB transcripts, since all of the isolated RNA had been reverse transcribed. Repertoires were generated with immunoSEQ multiplex PCR, while TCRdb's copy carries only in-frame clones and drops some. Here the sample spans a few hundred thousand clones, 11% to 15% being singletons. There was one heparinised blood draw per donor, averaging roughly 110 mL. The authors sorted CD4+ naive, central memory, regulatory and stem cell-like memory cells via CD45RO/CCR7/CD25/CD127/CD95/CD27. The record originates from a study of beta chain features in type 1 diabetes. Study information: Cell yields, gender and age were similar in healthy donors and patients.

The V gene's germline CDR1 is SGHNT and CDR2 YENEEA. This CDR3 region has 16 residues. With V trimmed by 1 base and J by 2 bases, 4 bases remained unmatched. Whole-study findings and limits: All four CD4+ subsets from Type 1 diabetes patients carried moderately but significantly shorter TCRB CDR3s. Compared with healthy donors, patients appeared to share more similar naive, central memory and regulatory TCRB repertoires.

This chain joins TRBV11-3 and TRBJ2-3, with 9 nucleotides matching TRBD2. The TCR originated in a man aged 25 to 40 with type 1 diabetes. Specimen: naive CD4+ T cells from blood. CDR3 sequence reads: CASSLGQREATDTQYF. The DNA of the CDR3 is TGTGCCAGCAGCTTAGGGCAGCGGGAGGCCACAGATACGCAGTATTTT.